This TCR beta chain stems from a study of vaccination effects on CD4 cells after COVID-19. Study results and limitations: Convalescent patients were scarce in the study, and it lacked early post-infection timepoints.

The V end was cut by 3 bases, the J end by 1 base, with 14 bases between. Germline V gives CDR1 KGHSH, CDR2 LQKENI. The CDR3 runs 16 residues. The ViraFEST assay expanded antigen-specific CD4+ T cells with viral peptide pools before sequencing. CD4+ T cell isolation took place after less than 13 days of culture. Vaccinees lacked prior SARS-CoV-2 infection and tested negative for nucleocapsid antibodies. Half the medium was replaced with IL-2 medium on days 3 and 7. The data were produced by immunoSEQ multiplex PCR, yet TCRdb's version contains in-frame clones alone and is incomplete. Of some 70,000 clones in the sample, 75% to 85% are singletons; the top ten hold roughly an eighth. Points on this clone: Its antigen is undetermined.

This sequence joins TRBV18 and TRBJ2-3; D may be TRBD2 (5 bases). This TCR came from a human donor who received a COVID-19 vaccine. The sample here was CD4+ T cells from PBMCs cultured with SARS-CoV-2 spike peptides, taken before COVID-19 vaccination. This CDR3 reads CASSPPAVSGTDTQYF. As DNA, the CDR3 is TGTGCCAGCTCACCGCCAGCGGTTTCGGGCACAGATACGCAGTATTTT.